This TCR beta chain originates from a study of early T cells in non-severe SARS-CoV-2 infection. Study overall: Sequencing of bulk RNA from unsorted whole blood was done, without chain pairing. Points from the study as a whole: Anti-spike CD8 responses were favored by VDJdb matching, which missed private and CD4 specificities.

In the library, individual cDNA molecules carried attached unique molecular identifiers. TCRdb recomputed calls from the 5' RACE reads with MiXCR, one row per CDR3 protein. The data contain tens of thousands of distinct CDR3 sequences, roughly a tenth of them singletons. In its sample, this clonotype was seen many times. What it binds is not known. Germline lookup yields CDR1 SGHVS and CDR2 FQNEAQ. V trimming: 5 bases; J trimming: 2 bases; junction bases outside the gene matches: 4. This CDR3 is built from 15 residues. Material: whole blood. This clonotype originated in an adult who was a healthcare worker with PCR-confirmed SARS-CoV-2 infection or an uninfected control (not recorded which). This chain links TRBV7-8 with TRBJ2-7; 12 nucleotides agree with TRBD2. CDR3 sequence: CASSLLAGGPYEQYF. The CDR3 nucleotides are TGTGCCAGCAGCCTCCTAGCGGGAGGGCCCTACGAGCAGTACTTC.